The entry below gives a single T cell receptor (beta chain) sequence along with its context. Its antigen remains unidentified. The data originate from a study of cytomegalovirus exposure and HLA in healthy donors. Whole-study findings and limits: Across all donors, roughly uniform sequencing depth was an assumption of the presence/absence analyses.

PCR employed 60 Vbeta and 13 Jbeta primers. Sequenced by immunoSEQ multiplex PCR; TCRdb stores in-frame clones only, minus some. Of some 120,000 clones detected, 74% appear once; the ten largest clones hold about 6%. V lost 4 bases to trimming and J lost 0 bases; unmatched junction nucleotides: 0. There are 15 residues in the CDR3. The sample comprised PBMCs. The receptor was isolated from a woman between 50 and 59 years old in good health and CMV-seropositive. The J gene is TRBJ2-6, the V gene TRBV6-7, with 7 bases lining up with TRBD2. TRBV6-7 is classed as an ORF, of uncertain function. CDR3 sequence (DNA): TGTGCCAGCAGTTCTAGCGGCTCTGGGGCCAACGTCCTGACTTTC. This codes for CASSSSGSGANVLTF.